The next 27 T cell receptor beta chains were all read from a single sample in a study of blood T cells in healthy people across ages. Primed by a sample-barcoded 5' primer and a J-beta primer mix, a second PCR proceeded for 7 to 11 cycles. TCRdb reanalysed the 5' RACE reads using MiXCR and keeps one entry per CDR3 protein. The repertoire holds approximately 730,000 distinct CDR3 sequences, 40% to 65% seen once, with around 40% in the top ten. Sequencing used blood. Receptor source: an elderly man in good health.

The chain recombines TRBV6-1 with TRBJ2-3; a weak D match, TRBD2 (5 bases). The CDR3 spans 15 residues. The V end was cut by 1 base, the J end by 0 bases, with 8 bases between. In germline, CDR1 is MNHNS, CDR2 SASEGT. The DNA for the CDR3 is TGTGCCAGCAGTGAAGTGGGGAGCAGCACAGATACGCAGTATTTT. Translating it yields CASSEVGSSTDTQYF.

This rearrangement joins TRBV6-1 to TRBJ2-7; tentative D call: TRBD2 (5 bases). The end of the DNA fits TRBJ2-4 better, so the J call may be wrong. This CDR3 is 16 amino acids long. CDR1 is MNHNS, CDR2 SASEGT, per germline. CDR3 in DNA: TGTGCCAGCAGTGAAAGAAGGGCCGAGGGTATCCACATTCAGTACTTC. This translates into CASSERRAEGIHIQYF.

This clonotype occurred a few times. The V and J genes are TRBV20-1 and TRBJ2-1; 7 nucleotides agree with TRBD2. The CDR3 totals 16 residues. J was trimmed by 8 bases and V by 6 bases; bases with no gene match: 19. Germline V gene data show CDR1 as DFQATT and CDR2 as SNEGSKA (reference sequence). Here the CDR3 DNA reads TGCAGTGCCCCGTTCATGGGAAGGCGGGAGACCCATGAGCAGTTCTTC. This gives the protein CSAPFMGRRETHEQFF.

J is TRBJ2-7 and V is TRBV7-9; 7 nucleotides match TRBD1. The germline gives CDR1 SEHNR, CDR2 FQNEAQ (reference sequence). V lost 4 bases and J lost 3; bases outside the gene matches: 9. This CDR3 has 15 residues. The CDR3 protein is CASSSVGTEDYEQYF. The CDR3, as DNA: TGTGCCAGCAGCTCCGTTGGGACAGAAGACTACGAGCAGTACTTC.

The chain carries TRBV6-1 and TRBJ2-3; 11 bases match TRBD2. The CDR3 has 18 residues. Trimming at V came to 5 bases and at J to 14 bases, leaving 24 bases not matched to a gene. Per germline, CDR1 MNHNS and CDR2 SASEGT. CDR3 sequence: CASSKDFSGTSGTSYAYF. CDR3 in DNA: TGTGCCAGCAGTAAAGACTTTAGCGGGACTAGCGGTACCTCATACGCGTATTTT.

The rearrangement joins TRBV3-1 to TRBJ2-1; perhaps D is TRBD1 or TRBD2 (5 bases each). Germline CDR1 is LGHDT and CDR2 is YNNKEL (reference sequence). The CDR3 loop spans 18 amino acids. Deletions cut 2 bases from V and 0 bases from J, with 17 bases between. The CDR3 reads CASSQLVGARSSYNEQFF. CDR3 sequence (DNA): TGTGCCAGCAGCCAACTGGTCGGGGCAAGGAGCTCCTACAATGAGCAGTTCTTC.

The V and J genes are TRBV2 and TRBJ1-1; 10 bases are shared with TRBD1. CDR1 is SNHLY, CDR2 FYNNEI, per germline. Losses at the gene ends were 2 bases for V and 3 bases for J; bases not matched to a gene: 3. CDR3 length: 15 amino acids. CDR3 residues: CASSELGQGYTEAFF. CDR3 bases: TGTGCCAGCAGTGAATTGGGACAGGGGTACACTGAAGCTTTCTTT.

V is TRBV19 and J is TRBJ2-1; weak D call: TRBD1 (5 bases). CDR1 LNHDA and CDR2 SQIVND come from the germline V gene (reference sequence). The CDR3 totals 16 residues. The germline V and J ends were trimmed by 3 bases and 3 bases, with 15 bases remaining between them. In DNA, the CDR3 is TGTGCCAGTAGTATGGGGCTCTTTCCTAACTACAATGAGCAGTTCTTC. It translates to CASSMGLFPNYNEQFF.

This sequence joins TRBV11-1 and TRBJ2-5; 8 bases agree with TRBD2. The CDR3 contains 14 residues. Trimming took 5 bases from V and 6 from J; bases not matched to a gene: 8. Germline V lookup: CDR1 SGHAT, CDR2 FQDESV (reference sequence). CDR3 coding DNA: TGTGCCAGCAGCCTAGACGGGGGGGCGAAGACCCAGTACTTC. Encoded protein: CASSLDGGAKTQYF.

The sample holds one count of this clonotype. The chain combines TRBV11-2 with TRBJ2-1; TRBD2 aligns across 10 bases. The ends lost 6 bases at V and 7 bases at J; junction bases unmatched: 6. The CDR3 length is 14 residues. Germline lookup yields CDR1 SGHAT and CDR2 FQNNGV. CDR3 loop: CASSLWTSGNEQFF. CDR3 DNA: TGTGCCAGCAGTCTATGGACTAGCGGAAATGAGCAGTTCTTC.

The chain combines TRBV29-1 with TRBJ2-1; a weak D match, TRBD2 (7 bases). CDR1 is SQVTM, CDR2 ANQGSEA, per germline. The ends were cut back, 7 bases at V and 6 bases at J, with 22 bases in the middle. This CDR3 is built from 15 residues. This CDR3 reads CSGGGGQNGINEQFF. In DNA form, the CDR3 reads TGCAGCGGCGGGGGCGGACAAAACGGGATCAATGAGCAGTTCTTC.

There are a few counts of this clonotype. Here the CDR3 reads CASSYSTSGYEQYF. For the CDR3, the DNA is TGTGCCAGCAGTTACTCTACTAGCGGATACGAGCAGTACTTC. The rearrangement links TRBV6-5 to TRBJ2-5; 8 nucleotides match TRBD2. The J call may be mistaken, given a closer DNA end match to TRBJ2-7. This CDR3 region has 14 residues. Germline V gene sequence: CDR1 MNHEY, CDR2 SVGAGI.

CDR3 nucleotide sequence: TGTGCCAGCAGCCAACAACGGGACAGGGGAGGCGTTGAACGCTACACCTTC. Its translation is CASSQQRDRGGVERYTF. The rearrangement joins TRBV3-1 to TRBJ1-2; 10 bases agree with TRBD1. Germline V lookup: CDR1 LGHDT, CDR2 YNNKEL (reference sequence). The V and J ends lost 2 bases and 9 bases, in that order; junction bases with no gene match: 15. This CDR3 region has 17 residues.

V usage is TRBV28 and J usage is TRBJ1-2; weak D call: TRBD1 (6 bases). The CDR3 length is 14 residues. CDR1 is MDHEN and CDR2 is SYDVKM in the germline V gene. V was trimmed by 2 bases and J by 7 bases, leaving 14 bases between them. This chain's CDR3 is CASSLNRGASGYTF. Here the CDR3 DNA reads TGTGCCAGCAGTTTAAATCGGGGGGCGTCTGGCTACACCTTC.

J is TRBJ2-1 and V is TRBV5-1; 9 bases line up with TRBD2. The better agreement between TRBJ2-7 and the DNA end casts doubt on the J call. Germline CDR1 SGHRS, CDR2 YFSETQ. CDR3 size: 15 residues. The CDR3 loop reads CASSGSGSSYNEQYF. Here the CDR3 DNA reads TGCGCCAGCAGCGGTAGCGGGAGCTCCTACAATGAGCAGTACTTC.

The V gene is TRBV27, the J gene TRBJ2-1; D ambiguous. The CDR3 runs to 12 residues. Trimming removed 6 bases from V and 9 bases from J, with 12 bases in between. Germline V gives CDR1 MNHEY, CDR2 SMNVEV (reference sequence). In DNA form, the CDR3 reads TGTGCCAGCAGACACAAAATATCTGAGCAGTTCTTC. Amino acid sequence: CASRHKISEQFF.

V is TRBV20-1 and J is TRBJ2-1; 12 bases are shared with TRBD2. Germline assignment: CDR1 DFQATT and CDR2 SNEGSKA (reference sequence). The CDR3 spans 16 residues. After removal of 1 base from V and 5 bases from J, the junction contained 6 bases not matched to a gene. CDR3 residues: CSARASGRAVHNEQFF. For the CDR3, the DNA is TGCAGTGCTAGAGCTAGCGGGAGGGCCGTCCACAATGAGCAGTTCTTC.

This clonotype appeared a few times. V usage is TRBV10-3 and J usage is TRBJ2-7, with unresolved D. Trimming removed 3 bases at V and 4 bases at J, with 10 bases between. The CDR3 length is 13 residues. Germline V CDR1 and CDR2: ENHRY, SYGVKD. This chain's CDR3 is CAISDPGPYEQYF. Written as DNA, the CDR3 is TGTGCCATCAGTGACCCCGGACCTTACGAGCAGTACTTC.

The rearrangement uses TRBV18 and TRBJ2-3; 9 bases are a match to TRBD2. The junction had 17 bases not matched to a gene; V was cut back by 6 bases and J by 4 bases. The CDR3 extends over 18 amino acids. Germline loops: CDR1 KGHSH, CDR2 LQKENI. This chain's CDR3 is CASSQSAPLAGGPDTQYF. The DNA of the CDR3 is TGTGCCAGCTCCCAAAGTGCCCCTTTGGCGGGAGGGCCAGATACGCAGTATTTT. Supplemented by reference TRBV18 and TRBJ2-3, the full variable domain reads NAGVMQNPRHLVRRRGQEARLRCSPMKGHSHVYWYRQLPEEGLKFMVYLQKENIIDESGMPKERFSAEFPKEGPSILRIQQVVRGDSAAYFCASSQSAPLAGGPDTQYFGPGTRLTVL.

V usage is TRBV6-5 and J usage is TRBJ2-7, with no clear D. V was trimmed by 0 bases and J by 6 bases, leaving 0 bases between them. CDR3 length: 10 amino acids. Germline CDR1 reads MNHEY; CDR2 reads SVGAGI. For the CDR3, the DNA is TGTGCCAGCAGTTACTCCGAGCAGTACTTC. Amino acid sequence: CASSYSEQYF.

The chain employs TRBV4-2 and TRBJ2-4, with D hard to call. Germline values: CDR1 LGHNA, CDR2 YNFKEQ. The CDR3 covers 14 residues. V was clipped by 1 base and J by 4 bases, with 8 bases between them. The CDR3 coding sequence is TGTGCCAGCAGCCAAGGTTTGGGGAAAAACATTCAGTACTTC. Translating it yields CASSQGLGKNIQYF.

V is TRBV2 and J is TRBJ2-5; TRBD1 agrees at 7 bases. The length of the CDR3 is 14 residues. Per germline, CDR1 SNHLY and CDR2 FYNNEI. V shed 7 bases, J shed 3 bases, and the junction held 8 bases outside the gene matches. The CDR3 DNA reads as TGTGCCAGCAAGGTTGGGGGACAGAAAGAGACCCAGTACTTC. Protein sequence: CASKVGGQKETQYF.

The chain employs TRBV29-1 and TRBJ2-5; D gene uncertain. Germline CDR1 and CDR2: SQVTM and ANQGSEA. Trimming removed 0 bases at V and 4 bases at J, with 15 bases between. The CDR3 runs to 15 residues. CDR3 amino acids: CSVEDPRNERETQYF. The CDR3 DNA follows: TGCAGCGTTGAAGATCCCCGGAATGAGAGAGAGACCCAGTACTTC. The full variable domain, with the rest looked up from reference TRBV29-1 and TRBJ2-5, is SAVISQKPSRDICQRGTSLTIQCQVDSQVTMMFWYRQQPGQSLTLIATANQGSEATYESGFVIDKFPISRPNLTFSTLTVSNMSPEDSSIYLCSVEDPRNERETQYFGPGTRLLVL.

This clonotype was counted between two and nine times. This rearrangement joins TRBV14 to TRBJ2-7; D ambiguous. Trimming took 3 bases from V and 4 from J, leaving 10 bases between them. The CDR3 has 13 amino acids. The germline CDR1 and CDR2 sequences are SGHDN and FVKESK. Here the CDR3 DNA reads TGTGCCAGCAGCCAGGCTACCTTTTACGAGCAGTACTTC. This translates into CASSQATFYEQYF.

This clonotype occurred many times. This chain joins TRBV3-1 and TRBJ1-2; no clear D. Per the germline V gene, CDR1 is LGHDT and CDR2 is YNNKEL (reference sequence). V was cut by 3 bases and J by 4 bases, with 12 bases left in between. The CDR3 is made up of 14 amino acids. This CDR3 reads CASSHLSPSYGYTF. In nucleotides, the CDR3 is TGTGCCAGCAGCCACCTCAGCCCCAGCTATGGCTACACCTTC.

V gene TRBV20-1 combines with J gene TRBJ1-3, with 9 bases that match TRBD1. The trim removed 6 bases at V and 2 bases at J, leaving 5 bases unmatched. The V gene's germline CDR1 is DFQATT and CDR2 SNEGSKA (reference sequence). CDR3 size: 14 residues. The CDR3 spells CSASRQGAGNTIYF. Written as DNA, the CDR3 is TGCAGTGCCAGCCGACAGGGGGCTGGAAACACCATATATTTT.

This chain uses TRBV15 with TRBJ2-7; 13 bases line up with TRBD2. The J call may be incorrect, as the DNA end agrees better with TRBJ2-5. This CDR3 has 16 residues. CDR1 and CDR2 (germline): LNHNV, YYDKDF (reference sequence). The CDR3 DNA is TGTGCCACCAGCAGAGAACTAGCGGGAGGGCTGGAGACCCAGTACTTC. Protein: CATSRELAGGLETQYF.